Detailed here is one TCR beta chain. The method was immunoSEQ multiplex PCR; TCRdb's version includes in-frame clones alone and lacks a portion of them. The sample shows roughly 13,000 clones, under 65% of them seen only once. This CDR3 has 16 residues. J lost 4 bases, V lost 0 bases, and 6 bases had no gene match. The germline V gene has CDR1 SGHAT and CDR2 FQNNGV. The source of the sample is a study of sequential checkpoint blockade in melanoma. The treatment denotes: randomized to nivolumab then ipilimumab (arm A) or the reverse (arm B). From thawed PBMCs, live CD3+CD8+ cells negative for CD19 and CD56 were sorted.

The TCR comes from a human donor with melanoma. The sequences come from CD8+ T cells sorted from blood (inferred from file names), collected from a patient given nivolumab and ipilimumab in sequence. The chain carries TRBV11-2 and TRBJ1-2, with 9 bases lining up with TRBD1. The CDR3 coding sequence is TGTGCCAGCAGCTTAGAGGGACAGGGAGACCTCTATGGCTACACCTTC. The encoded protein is CASSLEGQGDLYGYTF.